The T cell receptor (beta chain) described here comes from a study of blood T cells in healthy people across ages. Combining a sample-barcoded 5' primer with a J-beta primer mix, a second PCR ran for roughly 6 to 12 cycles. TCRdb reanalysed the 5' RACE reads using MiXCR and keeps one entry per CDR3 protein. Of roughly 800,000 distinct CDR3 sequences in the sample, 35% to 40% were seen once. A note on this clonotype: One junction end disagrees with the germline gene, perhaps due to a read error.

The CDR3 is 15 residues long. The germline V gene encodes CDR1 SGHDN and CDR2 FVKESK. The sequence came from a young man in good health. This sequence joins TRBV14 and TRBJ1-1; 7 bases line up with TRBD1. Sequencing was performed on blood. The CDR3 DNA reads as TGTACCAGCAGCCAAGGAGGGACAGTGTACACTAAAGCTTTCTTT. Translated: CTSSQGGTVYTKAFF.